This T cell receptor (beta chain) was found in a study of T cell clonotyping in hematopoietic cell transplantation (dated by TCRdb to about 2021). With respect to the entire study: Recipient samples taken before transplant were collected after cytoreduction. Recruitment of patients ran from 2015 to January 2017, and follow-up continued until late 2020 or until death. A total of fewer than 150 blood samples were gathered in the study from roughly 37 consecutive transplant recipients along with their related donors. Results the study describes overall, beyond this receptor: After transplant, TCR diversity in recipients dropped, and pathologically expanded clonotypes increased progressively from day 30 to day 180. Donor and pretransplant recipient Inverse Simpson Index values predicted broader posttransplant TCR repertoire diversity. The sample size was limited, and CD4 and CD8 repertoire contributions could not be separated because cells were not sorted. Recipient repertoires showed only a small fraction of overlap with donor repertoires, and over 95% appeared de novo at the given depth.

Clipping removes 1 base from V and 0 bases from J, with 4 as the unmatched junction base count. The germline V gene (reference sequence) supplies CDR1 LNHDA and CDR2 SQIVND. The CDR3 covers 18 residues, taking in both the cysteine and the phenylalanine. Only the CDR3 region is kept as DNA, spanning 54 bases read in frame from base 1. TCR beta CDR3 regions were amplified from genomic DNA with the immunoSEQ assay, a bias-controlled multiplex PCR using V- and J-specific primers. A second PCR step added a proprietary barcode and Illumina adapter sequences to the CDR3 amplicons. An Illumina MiSeq instrument was used for sequencing of the CDR3 libraries. The study's processing was this. Export and quality control were done with immunoSEQ Analyzer 3.0, while downstream analyses used R Bioconductor and Immunarch. Only productive rearrangements in the normalized downsampled data set went into calculating the repertoire metrics. In the normalized cohort, clonotypes with more than 5 templates were defined as pathologically expanded. Repertoire diversity was measured with the Inverse Simpson Index. The non-normalized data set was used for CMV-specificity analyses so that all clonotypes could be captured. Held by TCRdb, this immuneACCESS table contains in-frame sequences only and omits some clones. Under half of the omission traces to an unresolved V gene where checked; the cause of the rest is unknown. V, J and clone size are those of that table, while D and trimming were read from the DNA. The sample table shows some 13,000 clones, and approximately 88% are seen once. Jointly, the top ten make up 16% of the sample.

What this sample's time point label stands for: recipient sample about 28 days before transplant, after cytoreduction. Blood samples were obtained from recipients approximately 28 days before transplant and at days 30, 100 and 180 after transplant. Using Nuclei Lysis Solution, genomic DNA was extracted from unfractionated peripheral blood mononuclear cells that were either fresh or cryopreserved. This clone was observed a single time. No cognate antigen has been identified for it. Base qualities are not at hand, and no much larger clone is one base apart. Material: peripheral blood mononuclear cells, obtained before stem cell transplant. This receptor was taken from a man in his 60s with acute myeloid leukemia. Some clones in this sample may be carry-over from other donors' samples. This receptor chain uses TRBV19 and TRBJ2-1; 12 junctional bases match TRBD2. The CDR3 corresponds to CASSIVLAGGSSYNEQFF. In nucleotide form, the sequence is TGTGCCAGTAGTATAGTACTAGCGGGGGGAAGCTCCTACAATGAGCAGTTCTTC. The variable domain in full, with residues beyond the CDR3 obtained from the reference TRBV19 and TRBJ2-1 genes, is DGGITQSPKYLFRKEGQNVTLSCEQNLNHDAMYWYRQDPGQGLRLIYYSQIVNDFQKGDIAEGYSVSREKKESFPLTVTSAQKNPTAFYLCASSIVLAGGSSYNEQFFGPGTRLTVL.